What follows are 30 T cell receptor beta chains derived from one specimen sequenced in a study of early T cells in non-severe SARS-CoV-2 infection. One entry per CDR3 protein results from TCRdb running MiXCR on the 5' RACE reads. The data contain about 92,000 distinct CDR3 sequences, around 17% of them seen just once; the ten biggest clones take up 0.95% to 1.5%. Specimen: whole blood. The receptors were sampled from an adult who was a healthcare worker with PCR-confirmed SARS-CoV-2 infection or an uninfected control (not recorded which).

The rearrangement links TRBV15 to TRBJ2-1; tentative D call: TRBD2 (5 bases). CDR1 and CDR2 (germline): LNHNV, YYDKDF (reference sequence). Between the trimmed V and J ends, which lost 0 bases and 13 bases, there was a span of 16 bases. The CDR3 is 14 residues long. This CDR3 reads CATSRDRVGLAQFF. The CDR3 nucleotides read TGTGCCACCAGCAGAGATCGTGTTGGGCTAGCCCAGTTCTTC.

This clonotype occurred a few times. One end of the junction fails to match germline, which may point to a read error. This chain joins TRBV18 and TRBJ1-1, with D maybe TRBD1 (5 bases). CDR3 length: 13 residues. CDR1 is KGHSH, CDR2 LQKENI, per germline. In DNA, the CDR3 is TGTGCCAGCTCACCGGAGCAGGACACTGAAGTTTTCTTT. It is translated as CASSPEQDTEVFF.

V and J are TRBV10-2 and TRBJ2-3, with TRBD1 identical over 8 bases. After removal of 6 bases from V and 2 bases from J, the junction contained 10 bases not matched to a gene. Germline V gene data show CDR1 as WSHSY and CDR2 as SAAADI. The CDR3 totals 16 residues. CDR3 DNA sequence: TGCGCCAGCAGCCGAGCAGGGGGCCGTGACACAGATACGCAGTATTTT. Its translation is CASSRAGGRDTDTQYF.

The CDR3 nucleotides read TGTGCCAGCAGCTTTGGCAGCTCCTCTGGGGCCAACGTCCTGACTTTC. It yields the protein CASSFGSSSGANVLTF. This chain uses TRBV7-9 with TRBJ2-6; D not resolved. V was cut by 3 bases and J by 0 bases, with 9 bases left in between. This CDR3 comprises 16 residues. In germline, CDR1 is SEHNR, CDR2 FQNEAQ (reference sequence).

This clonotype was seen a handful of times. V gene TRBV7-9 combines with J gene TRBJ2-1; TRBD2 matches 9 bases. CDR3 length: 15 residues. In germline, CDR1 is SEHNR, CDR2 FQNEAQ (reference sequence). J gave up 6 bases and V 3 bases, and 6 bases lay outside the gene matches. CDR3 sequence reads: CASSFRREGRNEQFF. CDR3 bases: TGTGCCAGCAGCTTCCGGCGGGAGGGCCGCAATGAGCAGTTCTTC.

This clonotype was counted ten times or more. The rearrangement links TRBV12-3 or TRBV12-4 to TRBJ1-5; possible D gene TRBD1, 6 bases. Trimming removed 3 bases from V and 5 bases from J, with 11 bases in between. The CDR3 contains 14 residues. The CDR3 sequence: CASSFGGPDQPQHF. CDR3 sequence (DNA): TGTGCCAGCAGTTTTGGGGGGCCGGATCAGCCCCAGCATTTT.

The chain combines TRBV18 with TRBJ1-1; no definite D call. This CDR3 spans 15 amino acids. V was pared by 6 bases and J by 5 bases, with 19 bases between. Germline lookup yields CDR1 KGHSH and CDR2 LQKENI. CDR3 sequence reads: CASSPEWTGTTEAFF. CDR3 coding DNA: TGTGCCAGCTCCCCGGAGTGGACCGGAACGACTGAAGCTTTCTTT.

The chain uses TRBV10-3 and TRBJ2-3; weak D call: TRBD2 (6 bases). V was shortened by 6 bases and J by 0 bases, with 13 bases between the two germline ends. This CDR3 is built from 15 residues. Germline assignment: CDR1 ENHRY and CDR2 SYGVKD. The CDR3: CAISPTSTSTDTQYF. Written as DNA, the CDR3 is TGTGCCATCAGCCCTACTAGCACCAGCACAGATACGCAGTATTTT.

There are a few counts of this clonotype. V usage is TRBV11-2 and J usage is TRBJ2-1; D unresolved. This CDR3 is built from 13 residues. The V end was cut by 5 bases, the J end by 8 bases, with 13 bases between. Germline V gene data show CDR1 as SGHAT and CDR2 as FQNNGV. The CDR3 DNA is TGTGCCAGCAGCCCCGGCTGGCCCCATGAGCAGTTCTTC. As protein: CASSPGWPHEQFF.

Here the CDR3 DNA reads TGCGCCAGCAGCCAAGATCGAGACTGGGGGTATGAGCAGTTCTTC. Translation: CASSQDRDWGYEQFF. The chain employs TRBV4-3 and TRBJ2-1; D might be TRBD1 or TRBD2, each matching 5 bases. The CDR3 has 15 amino acids. From germline, CDR1 is LGHNA and CDR2 YSLEER. The germline V and J ends were trimmed by 0 bases and 8 bases, with 14 bases remaining between them.

The J gene is TRBJ1-5, the V gene TRBV6-5, with D possibly being TRBD1 (5 bases). The CDR3 runs 14 residues. Germline assignment: CDR1 MNHEY and CDR2 SVGAGI. Trimming removed 3 bases from V and 6 bases from J, with 12 bases in between. In DNA, the CDR3 is TGTGCCAGCAGTTATTCGGGGGGGACTCAGCCCCAGCATTTT. Amino acids: CASSYSGGTQPQHF.

Many counts were recorded for this clonotype. The chain combines TRBV6-2 or TRBV6-3 with TRBJ1-5; unclear D gene. V gave up 10 bases and J gave up 5 bases, with 21 bases separating them. Germline CDR1 MNHEY, CDR2 SVGEGT. This CDR3 contains 15 residues. The CDR3 is CATGRWTATDQPQHF. CDR3 sequence (DNA): TGTGCCACCGGTCGCTGGACGGCTACGGATCAGCCCCAGCATTTT.

The J gene is TRBJ2-5, the V gene TRBV7-9; 8 nucleotides align to TRBD2. The CDR3 totals 16 residues. V shed 4 bases, J shed 5 bases, and the junction held 12 bases outside the gene matches. Germline loops: CDR1 SEHNR, CDR2 FQNEAQ (reference sequence). The chain's CDR3 is CASSYRTAGGWETQYF. The CDR3 bases are TGTGCCAGCAGCTACCGAACCGCGGGAGGTTGGGAGACCCAGTACTTC. Using reference TRBV7-9 and TRBJ2-5 for the parts outside the CDR3, the full variable domain is DTGVSQNPRHKITKRGQNVTFRCDPISEHNRLYWYRQTLGQGPEFLTYFQNEAQLEKSRLLSDRFSAERPKGSFSTLEIQRTEQGDSAMYLCASSYRTAGGWETQYFGPGTRLLVL.

This clonotype was detected ten times or more. The J gene is TRBJ1-3, the V gene TRBV28; D might be TRBD1 (6 bases). Germline CDR1 and CDR2: MDHEN and SYDVKM. The CDR3 has 17 residues. Trimming left V 5 bases short and J 0 bases short, with 17 bases between. The CDR3 reads CASSPDRQGSSGNTIYF. CDR3 sequence (DNA): TGTGCCAGCAGTCCAGATCGCCAGGGGTCCTCTGGAAACACCATATATTTT. The variable domain in full, completed from reference TRBV28 and TRBJ1-3, reads DVKVTQSSRYLVKRTGEKVFLECVQDMDHENMFWYRQDPGLGLRLIYFSYDVKMKEKGDIPEGYSVSREKKERFSLILESASTNQTSMYLCASSPDRQGSSGNTIYFGEGSWLTVV.

The chain joins TRBV29-1 to TRBJ1-2, with D possibly being TRBD1 (5 bases). Trimming took 4 bases from V and 4 from J, leaving 10 bases between them. The CDR3 sequence is 12 residues long. The germline gives CDR1 SQVTM, CDR2 ANQGSEA. The CDR3 DNA is TGCAGCGTTGTTGGTGACAGCTATGGCTACACCTTC. Translating it yields CSVVGDSYGYTF.

J is TRBJ2-1 and V is TRBV2, with TRBD2 matching over 7 bases. J was trimmed by 2 bases and V by 6 bases; bases with no gene match: 7. CDR3 length: 15 amino acids. Germline V CDR1 and CDR2: SNHLY, FYNNEI. The DNA of the CDR3 is TGTGCCAGCAGCCCCCGGGGGGAAGCCTACAATGAGCAGTTCTTC. The encoded protein is CASSPRGEAYNEQFF.

This clonotype was detected only a few times. The V gene is TRBV11-2, the J gene TRBJ2-3; 8 bases map to TRBD2. CDR3 size: 17 residues. Germline CDR1 SGHAT, CDR2 FQNNGV. The V and J ends lost 5 bases and 2 bases, in that order; junction bases with no gene match: 12. The CDR3 loop is CASSDRLGGRHTDTQYF. The CDR3 DNA sequence: TGTGCCAGCAGCGATCGACTAGGCGGGAGGCACACAGATACGCAGTATTTT.

In this sample, this clonotype turned up many times. The chain has TRBV9 and TRBJ1-2; 9 positions match TRBD1. J lost 6 bases, V lost 3 bases, and 9 bases had no gene match. The CDR3 is made up of 15 amino acids. Germline CDR1 and CDR2: SGDLS and YYNGEE. CDR3 region: CASSATTGGGDGYTF. DNA of the CDR3: TGTGCCAGCAGCGCAACAACAGGGGGCGGGGATGGCTACACCTTC.

This clonotype was picked up a small number of times. This chain uses TRBV7-6 with TRBJ2-5; D gene ambiguous. V was clipped by 4 bases and J by 5 bases, with 11 bases between them. This CDR3 comprises 13 residues. From germline, CDR1 is SGHVS and CDR2 FNYEAQ. The chain's CDR3 is CASSSVRAETQYF. CDR3 DNA: TGTGCCAGCAGCTCCGTTCGGGCGGAGACCCAGTACTTC.

The rearrangement links TRBV10-1 to TRBJ1-2, with no clear D. V lost 3 bases to trimming and J lost 8 bases, with 1 base between them. Germline values: CDR1 WNHNN, CDR2 SYGVQD (reference sequence). The CDR3 sequence is 9 residues long. CDR3 amino acids: CASSEGYTF. The CDR3 region has the DNA TGCGCCAGCAGTGAAGGCTACACCTTC.

This clonotype appeared a few times. This chain joins TRBV5-1 and TRBJ2-1; no clear D gene. The CDR3 contains 15 residues. The germline V gene encodes CDR1 SGHRS and CDR2 YFSETQ. V lost 0 bases, J lost 1 base, and 8 bases lay in between. CDR3 coding DNA: TGCGCCAGCAGCTTGGTAGGGAATTCCTACAATGAGCAGTTCTTC. Translating gives CASSLVGNSYNEQFF.

This clonotype was detected ten times or more. The chain links TRBV20-1 to TRBJ2-7, with TRBD1 matching 8 bases. CDR3 length: 17 amino acids. V dropped 4 bases and J dropped 0; count of bases not matched to a gene: 14. The germline gives CDR1 DFQATT, CDR2 SNEGSKA (reference sequence). CDR3 nucleotide sequence: TGCAGTGCTACAAGCATCCAGGGGGCGCGTCTCTCCTACGAGCAGTACTTC. Encoded protein: CSATSIQGARLSYEQYF.

This clonotype was observed a handful of times. The rearrangement joins TRBV7-2 to TRBJ2-5, with 9 bases fitting TRBD1. CDR1 and CDR2 from the germline V gene are SGHTA and FQGNSA. This CDR3 comprises 16 residues. Trimming removed 3 bases from V and 5 bases from J; junction bases left unmatched: 10. The CDR3 DNA follows: TGTGCCAGCAGCTTCCCCCGGACAGGGGATGACGAGACCCAGTACTTC. It translates to CASSFPRTGDDETQYF. The complete variable domain, with remaining parts taken from reference TRBV7-2 and TRBJ2-5, reads GAGVSQSPSNKVTEKGKDVELRCDPISGHTALYWYRQSLGQGLEFLIYFQGNSAPDKSGLPSDRFSAERTGGSVSTLTIQRTQQEDSAVYLCASSFPRTGDDETQYFGPGTRLLVL.

The chain has TRBV28 and TRBJ1-2; no firm D call. Germline lookup yields CDR1 MDHEN and CDR2 SYDVKM. This CDR3 region has 13 residues. Trimming pared 6 bases from V and 8 bases from J, leaving 16 bases between. CDR3 sequence (DNA): TGTGCCAGCAGAGTCTCCGCAGGCCACGGCTACACCTTC. Amino acids: CASRVSAGHGYTF.

In this sample, this clonotype turned up a few times. CDR3 residues: CATSRDPGASEETQYF. The CDR3 DNA follows: TGTGCCACCAGCAGAGACCCTGGCGCGAGCGAAGAGACCCAGTACTTC. The rearrangement links TRBV15 to TRBJ2-5, with D unresolved. CDR3 length equals 16 residues. The V end lost 0 bases, the J end lost 3 bases, and 14 bases lay between the germline ends. Germline V gene lookup returns CDR1 LNHNV and CDR2 YYDKDF (reference sequence).

The chain links TRBV9 to TRBJ2-1, with 11 nucleotides matching TRBD2. The V gene end was trimmed by 0 bases and the J gene end by 6 bases; junction bases not matched to a gene: 8. The CDR3 extends over 17 amino acids. CDR1 is SGDLS and CDR2 is YYNGEE in the germline V gene. The CDR3 nucleotides read TGTGCCAGCAGCGTAGAGGGAGGACTAGCGGGCCCCAATGAGCAGTTCTTC. Translating gives CASSVEGGLAGPNEQFF.

The chain carries TRBV3-1 and TRBJ1-3; D is possibly TRBD1 (5 bases). CDR1 and CDR2 (germline): LGHDT, YNNKEL (reference sequence). The ends were cut back, 2 bases at V and 2 bases at J, with 10 bases in the middle. This CDR3 is 15 amino acids long. This CDR3 reads CASSQPQGAGNTIYF. CDR3 DNA: TGTGCCAGCAGCCAACCTCAGGGAGCTGGAAACACCATATATTTT.

This clonotype was seen ten or more times. The rearrangement uses TRBV12-3 or TRBV12-4 and TRBJ1-5; perhaps TRBD1 as D (5 bases). Between the trimmed V and J ends, which lost 6 bases and 5 bases, there was a span of 11 bases. The CDR3 has 13 residues. CDR3 in amino acids: CASRIGTDQPQHF. As DNA, the CDR3 is TGTGCCAGCAGGATTGGGACGGATCAGCCCCAGCATTTT.

The rearrangement uses TRBV29-1 and TRBJ1-2; D is unresolved. CDR1 and CDR2 from the germline V gene are SQVTM and ANQGSEA. The CDR3 consists of 12 residues. V shed 3 bases and J shed 7 bases, with 12 bases lying between them. The CDR3 loop reads CSVEAGWGGYTF. The CDR3 DNA reads as TGCAGCGTTGAGGCAGGATGGGGTGGCTACACCTTC. The full variable domain, completed using reference TRBV29-1 and TRBJ1-2, is SAVISQKPSRDICQRGTSLTIQCQVDSQVTMMFWYRQQPGQSLTLIATANQGSEATYESGFVIDKFPISRPNLTFSTLTVSNMSPEDSSIYLCSVEAGWGGYTFGSGTRLTVV.

This clonotype was picked up many times. This chain links TRBV5-4 with TRBJ2-2; 9 bases line up with TRBD2. The CDR3 contains 16 residues. Germline V CDR1 and CDR2: SGHNT, YYREEE (reference sequence). The V and J ends lost 4 bases and 5 bases, in that order; junction bases with no gene match: 9. CDR3 sequence: CASSRIAGDNTGELFF. DNA for the CDR3: TGTGCCAGCAGCCGTATAGCGGGAGATAATACCGGGGAGCTGTTTTTT.